The rows below give T cell receptor beta chains drawn from one sample of a study of blood T cell repertoires in COVID-19. The assay was immunoSEQ multiplex PCR, and TCRdb's table has in-frame clones only and misses some. The sample has around 250,000 clones, around 93% seen once. Sequencing used PBMCs or T cells enriched from blood (not recorded which). Every receptor here comes from a man in his forties or fifties who had been exposed to COVID-19. CDR3s include the opening cysteine and the closing phenylalanine or tryptophan. D genes are given only for firm matches. Size tells how often a clone was seen (once, few, many) or the class of an expanded clone, and some rows leave it out.

d_gene,j_gene,v_gene,abundance,CDR3nt,CDR3aa
NA,TRBJ1-1,TRBV30,NA,TGTGCCTGGAGTTCGACTGAGAACACTGAAGCTTTCTTT,CAWSSTENTEAFF
NA,TRBJ2-1,TRBV9,NA,TGTGCCAGCAGCGTAGAGGGCAGGGCTCCGAATGAGCAGTTCTTC,CASSVEGRAPNEQFF
NA,TRBJ2-5,TRBV5-1,once,TGCGCCAGCAGCTTGGTTGGGAGGACTCAAGAGACCCAGTACTTC,CASSLVGRTQETQYF
NA,TRBJ1-1,TRBV18,NA,TGTGCCAGCTCACCGGAGACGGTCACTGAAGCTTTCTTT,CASSPETVTEAFF
NA,TRBJ2-7,TRBV11-3,NA,TGTGCCAGCAGCTTAGGAGACAGCCACTACGAGCAGTACTTC,CASSLGDSHYEQYF
TRBD2,TRBJ2-1,TRBV27,NA,TGTGCCAGCAGTCTCCGACTAGCGGGGAACAATGAGCAGTTCTTC,CASSLRLAGNNEQFF
TRBD2,TRBJ2-3,TRBV7-9,NA,TGTGCCAGCAGCTGGGGACTAGCGGGTGATACGCAGTATTTT,CASSWGLAGDTQYF
NA,TRBJ2-7,TRBV5-6,few,TGTGCCAGCAGCTTGGCTCTCGCAGTCCTCTACGAGCAGTACTTC,CASSLALAVLYEQYF
TRBD1,TRBJ2-7,TRBV30,NA,TGTGCCTGGAGTGGATACCGGGACAGGGGAAGGAATGCCTACGAGCAGTACTTC,CAWSGYRDRGRNAYEQYF
NA,TRBJ1-4,TRBV3-1/TRBV3-2,NA,TGTGCCAGCAGCCCCGGGGGAGAGAAACTGTTTTTT,CASSPGGEKLFF
NA,TRBJ2-7,TRBV19,once,TGTGCCAGTAGTGTACTACCCTCCTACGAGCAGTACTTC,CASSVLPSYEQYF
TRBD1,TRBJ1-1,TRBV18,NA,TGTGCCACTACCACGGACGGACAGGCGGGTGAAGCTTTCTTT,CATTTDGQAGEAFF
TRBD2,TRBJ2-1,TRBV7-2,NA,TGTGCCAGCAGCCACATAGCGGGAGGGTTCAATGAGCAGTTCTTC,CASSHIAGGFNEQFF
NA,TRBJ2-5,TRBV6-5,NA,TGTGCCAGCAGCGTAGGGAGTAACCAAGAGACCCAGTACTTC,CASSVGSNQETQYF
NA,TRBJ1-5,TRBV5-6,NA,TGTGCCAGCAGCTTGGCTACAGGGTTGCAGCCCCAGCATTTT,CASSLATGLQPQHF
NA,TRBJ2-4,TRBV4-1,once,TGCGCCAGCAGAGAGACCTTTAGCGTAGCCAAAAACATTCAGTACTTC,CASRETFSVAKNIQYF
NA,TRBJ2-2,TRBV19,once,TGTGCCAGTAGTATAATGGCACACCCGAACACCGGGGAGCTGTTTTTT,CASSIMAHPNTGELFF
TRBD1,TRBJ2-2,TRBV19,NA,TGTGCCAGTGGGACAGGGTTTTTCTCGAACACCGGGGAGCTGTTTTTT,CASGTGFFSNTGELFF
TRBD2,TRBJ2-2,TRBV5-1,NA,TGCGCCAGCAGACCGCCCTCTAGCGGGCGCTGGGGCACCGGGGAGCTGTTTTTT,CASRPPSSGRWGTGELFF
NA,TRBJ1-2,TRBV11-1,NA,TGTGCCAGCAGCCCCGACAGCTCCGCCTATGGCTACACCTTC,CASSPDSSAYGYTF
TRBD2,TRBJ2-1,TRBV7-2,NA,TGTGCCAGCAGCTTAGCAGGCCAGGGTAGCGGGGTTGGGAATGAGCAGTTCTTC,CASSLAGQGSGVGNEQFF
NA,TRBJ1-1,TRBV12-5,NA,TGTGCTAGTGTCCGTCCAGGGGACACTGAAGCTTTCTTT,CASVRPGDTEAFF
NA,TRBJ1-5,TRBV27,NA,TGTGCCAGCAGGGGGAATAATCAGGGTTTTTATCAGCCCCAGCATTTT,CASRGNNQGFYQPQHF
NA,TRBJ1-1,TRBV28,NA,TGTGCCAGCAGTGCGGGAGGGGAGAACACTGAAGCTTTCTTT,CASSAGGENTEAFF
TRBD1,TRBJ1-2,TRBV15,NA,TGTGCCACCAGCCCAGACAGGGGGCTTGGCTACACCTTC,CATSPDRGLGYTF
NA,TRBJ1-5,TRBV28,NA,TGTGCCAGCGCAGAGGGATCCCGCAATCAGCCCCAGCATTTT,CASAEGSRNQPQHF
TRBD1,TRBJ1-4,TRBV28,NA,TGTGCCAGCGGGGGATCCGGGACAGTAAATGAAAAACTGTTTTTT,CASGGSGTVNEKLFF
TRBD2,TRBJ2-2,TRBV5-1,NA,TGCGCCAGCAGCTTAACGGGAGGCTCGTGGACCGGGGAGCTGTTTTTT,CASSLTGGSWTGELFF
NA,TRBJ1-2,TRBV6-5,NA,TGTGCCAGCAGTCCCTCTTTACAGGGAAATGGCTACACCTTC,CASSPSLQGNGYTF
NA,TRBJ1-3,TRBV5-4,NA,TGTGCCAGCAGCTTCGTCGAGGGGGACACCATATATTTT,CASSFVEGDTIYF
TRBD1,TRBJ2-5,TRBV6-2/TRBV6-3,NA,TGTGCCAGCAGTACCGGGACAGGGTTTGAGACCCAGTACTTC,CASSTGTGFETQYF
TRBD1,TRBJ2-3,TRBV2,NA,TGTGCCAGCAGGTCCAGGACAGGGGGAACAGATACGCAGTATTTT,CASRSRTGGTDTQYF
NA,TRBJ2-1,TRBV11-2,NA,TGTGCCAGCAGCACCGGACAGAAGCAGTTCTTC,CASSTGQKQFF
NA,TRBJ1-2,TRBV9,NA,TGTGCCAGCAGCGCGGCAGGGTATGGCTACACCTTC,CASSAAGYGYTF
NA,TRBJ2-7,TRBV5-1,NA,TGCGCCAGCAGCTTGGATCCCACAACCTACGAGCAGTACTTC,CASSLDPTTYEQYF
NA,TRBJ2-1,TRBV30,NA,TGTGCCTGGAGTTTCGCAGAATACAATGAGCAGTTCTTC,CAWSFAEYNEQFF
NA,TRBJ2-1,TRBV6-5,NA,TGTGCCAGCAGTTACGTCAGATACAATGAGCAGTTCTTC,CASSYVRYNEQFF
NA,TRBJ2-3,TRBV10-3,NA,TGTGCCATCAGTGATTCAACTAGCATTCACTGGGTCGATACGCAGTATTTT,CAISDSTSIHWVDTQYF
NA,TRBJ2-1,TRBV28,NA,TGTGCCAGTGGCGGTTACAATGAGCAGTTCTTC,CASGGYNEQFF
TRBD1,TRBJ1-1,TRBV19,NA,TGTGCCAGTAAGTACTATGGCGAGACAGGGGGGGACACTGAAGCTTTCTTT,CASKYYGETGGDTEAFF
TRBD2,TRBJ2-1,TRBV10-2,NA,TGCGCCAGCATCTTAGCGGGAGGGCCGGGTAATGAGCAGTTCTTC,CASILAGGPGNEQFF
TRBD2,TRBJ2-5,TRBV27,NA,TGTGCCAGCAGTTTACTAGCCAGGCCTAGCGGGGAGACCCAGTACTTC,CASSLLARPSGETQYF
TRBD1,TRBJ1-1,TRBV9,NA,TGTGCCAGCAGCGGGGAACAGGGGGACACTGAAGCTTTCTTT,CASSGEQGDTEAFF
NA,TRBJ2-6,TRBV9,NA,TGTGCCAGCAGCGTAGGCGGAGGGTATGGGGCCAACGTCCTGACTTTC,CASSVGGGYGANVLTF
NA,TRBJ2-3,TRBV11-3,NA,TGTGCCAGCAGCTTAGGTGTCAGCGGGAGCACAGATACGCAGTATTTT,CASSLGVSGSTDTQYF
NA,TRBJ2-1,TRBV11-3,NA,TGTGCCAGCAGCTTGGAACTGGGGAGGCAGTTCTTC,CASSLELGRQFF
TRBD1,TRBJ1-1,TRBV28,few,TGTGCCAGCAGTTTGGACAGGGTAGGATTCACTGAAGCTTTCTTT,CASSLDRVGFTEAFF
NA,TRBJ1-1,TRBV28,NA,TGTGCCAGCAGTTTAGGTTCCCATAGGAGAGGACACCCTGAAGCTTTCTTT,CASSLGSHRRGHPEAFF
TRBD1,TRBJ2-7,TRBV11-2,NA,TGTGCCAGCAGCACGAGGACAGGGGTTTCCTACGAGCAGTACTTC,CASSTRTGVSYEQYF
TRBD2,TRBJ2-7,TRBV7-2,NA,TGTGCCAGCAGCTCGACTAGCGGGAGCCACGAGCAGTACTTC,CASSSTSGSHEQYF
NA,TRBJ2-2,TRBV5-4,NA,TGTGCCAGCAGCTCACCCCTGAAGGGGGACAAGATCGGGGAGCTGTTTTTT,CASSSPLKGDKIGELFF
NA,TRBJ2-1,TRBV24-1,NA,TGTGCCACCAGTGATTTGCTCACTCCTTTCTTGTGTTTCTGTGAGCAGTTCTTC,CATSDLLTPFLCFCEQFF
TRBD1,TRBJ2-1,TRBV7-3,NA,TGTGCCAGCAGCGTCCCGGGACAGTACAATGAGCAGTTCTTC,CASSVPGQYNEQFF
NA,TRBJ1-1,TRBV6-5,NA,TGTGCCAGCAGTTTTGCAGGGAACACTGAAGCTTTCTTT,CASSFAGNTEAFF
NA,TRBJ2-7,TRBV12-3/TRBV12-4,few,TGTGCCAGCAGTTTTGGAGGGATCGAGCAGTACTTC,CASSFGGIEQYF
TRBD2,TRBJ2-2,TRBV5-4,few,TGTGCCAGCAGCATCCCGGGAGGCACCGGGGAGCTGTTTTTT,CASSIPGGTGELFF
TRBD2,TRBJ2-4,TRBV7-2,NA,TGTGCCAGCAGCCTCATGCCTAGCGGGAGAAACATTCAGTACTTC,CASSLMPSGRNIQYF
TRBD1,TRBJ1-1,TRBV6-1,NA,TGTGCCAGCAGAGAAAACAGGGGCCGAATGAACACTGAAGCTTTCTTT,CASRENRGRMNTEAFF
TRBD2,TRBJ2-7,TRBV3-1/TRBV3-2,NA,TGTGCCAGCAGCTATCTAGCGGGAGCTGGCTACGAGCAGTACTTC,CASSYLAGAGYEQYF
NA,TRBJ1-5,TRBV5-1,once,TGCGCCAGCAGCCCAGACAGCTTCAATCAGCCCCAGCATTTT,CASSPDSFNQPQHF